This T cell receptor (beta chain) was documented in a study of identical twins. This clonotype was found many times. One entry per CDR3 protein results from TCRdb running MiXCR on the 5' RACE reads. The sample holds fewer than 250,000 distinct CDR3 sequences, 5.5% to 8% seen once. These same data were also listed under a study on yellow fever vaccine responses in identical twins.

Material: memory (CD45RO+) T cells sorted from blood. The sequence was obtained from a woman under 30 in good health.

In DNA, the CDR3 is TGCAGTGCTAGCCGGGGAAGCGGGAGCCTCCAAGAGACCCAGTACTTC. It translates to CSASRGSGSLQETQYF. J is TRBJ2-5 and V is TRBV20-1, with 8 bases identical to TRBD2. Looked up from germline, CDR1 is DFQATT and CDR2 is SNEGSKA (reference sequence). This CDR3 region has 16 residues. The V gene end was trimmed by 3 bases and the J gene end by 1 base; junction bases not matched to a gene: 10.